Presented here are 25 T cell receptor beta chains from one specimen sequenced in a study of CD8 T cells in ankylosing spondylitis. One entry per CDR3 protein results from TCRdb running MiXCR on the 5' RACE reads. Of a few hundred thousand distinct CDR3 sequences in the sample, approximately 11% were seen once. Antigen specificity for these receptors is unknown. Study outcomes and limitations: A TCR beta motif of several highly homologous variants appeared characteristic of ankylosing spondylitis blood.

Specimen: blood, either unsorted or a sorted T cell fraction (not recorded which). These receptors were taken from a male donor with ankylosing spondylitis.

This clonotype appeared a few times. The rearrangement joins TRBV7-9 to TRBJ1-2, with TRBD1 matching 9 bases. CDR3 size: 14 residues. Germline assignment: CDR1 SEHNR and CDR2 FQNEAQ (reference sequence). V lost 3 bases to trimming and J lost 5 bases; unmatched junction nucleotides: 4. CDR3 residues: CASSFGTGWYGYTF. CDR3 DNA sequence: TGTGCCAGCAGCTTTGGGACAGGGTGGTATGGCTACACCTTC. Full variable domain (outside the CDR3, taken from reference TRBV7-9 and TRBJ1-2): DTGVSQNPRHKITKRGQNVTFRCDPISEHNRLYWYRQTLGQGPEFLTYFQNEAQLEKSRLLSDRFSAERPKGSFSTLEIQRTEQGDSAMYLCASSFGTGWYGYTFGSGTRLTVV.

CDR3 nucleotides: TGCAGTGCTAGGGCGGGAACAGTTAAAAGCACAGATACGCAGTATTTT. It codes for CSARAGTVKSTDTQYF. V gene TRBV20-1 combines with J gene TRBJ2-3; D might be TRBD2 (6 bases). Trimming pared 3 bases from V and 0 bases from J, leaving 16 bases between. CDR1 is DFQATT and CDR2 is SNEGSKA in the germline V gene (reference sequence). The CDR3 has 16 residues.

This clonotype came up a few times. The chain uses TRBV2 and TRBJ2-5; tentative D call: TRBD1 (6 bases). The germline V gene encodes CDR1 SNHLY and CDR2 FYNNEI. The V end was cut by 7 bases, the J end by 4 bases, with 13 bases between. CDR3 length equals 13 residues. The CDR3 sequence: CASNRDRRETQYF. The CDR3 DNA is TGTGCCAGCAATAGAGACAGGAGAGAGACCCAGTACTTC.

In its sample, this clonotype was seen many times. The chain has TRBV5-1 and TRBJ1-5; D gene unclear. Between the trimmed V and J ends, which lost 4 bases and 6 bases, there was a span of 11 bases. Germline values: CDR1 SGHRS, CDR2 YFSETQ. The CDR3 is 13 amino acids. The CDR3 here is CASSLDTSQPQHF. The CDR3 nucleotides are TGCGCCAGCAGCCTTGACACGAGTCAGCCCCAGCATTTT.

The DNA for the CDR3 is TGTGCCACCAGCAGAGCCGATCCCCCCGGCAATGAGCAGTTCTTC. Protein: CATSRADPPGNEQFF. The J gene is TRBJ2-1, the V gene TRBV15; unclear D gene. Trimming removed 1 base at V and 6 bases at J, with 13 bases between. The CDR3 has 15 amino acids. Germline loops: CDR1 LNHNV, CDR2 YYDKDF (reference sequence).

The J gene is TRBJ1-1, the V gene TRBV6-2 or TRBV6-3; D not resolved. V dropped 4 bases and J dropped 1 base, with 16 bases sitting between them. CDR1 is MNHEY and CDR2 is SVGEGT in the germline V gene. The CDR3 extends over 16 amino acids. CDR3 nucleotides: TGTGCCAGCAGTTCCTATGGCGGGCCTAGGAACACTGAAGCTTTCTTT. Translated, it gives CASSSYGGPRNTEAFF.

There are a few counts of this clonotype. The chain is built from TRBV30 and TRBJ2-5; D gene unclear. V lost 7 bases, J lost 2 bases, and 14 bases lay in between. Germline V CDR1 and CDR2: GTSNPN, SVGIG (reference sequence). The CDR3 covers 13 residues. Written as DNA, the CDR3 is TGTGCCTCAGAAACCTGGGAACAAGAGACCCAGTACTTC. This gives the protein CASETWEQETQYF.

This clonotype showed up just a few times. This chain uses TRBV18 with TRBJ1-1, with no clear D. Germline V gives CDR1 KGHSH, CDR2 LQKENI. This CDR3 contains 14 residues. The V and J ends lost 3 bases and 1 base respectively, with 9 bases between them. The CDR3 DNA reads as TGTGCCAGCTCACCGAGAATTGAGAACACTGAAGCTTTCTTT. Translated: CASSPRIENTEAFF.

This chain links TRBV18 with TRBJ2-3; TRBD2 matches at 9 bases. Germline V CDR1 and CDR2: KGHSH, LQKENI. V shed 3 bases and J 3 bases; nucleotides not matched to a gene: 10. The CDR3 length is 17 residues. Here the CDR3 DNA reads TGTGCCAGCTCACCGCGGAGCAGTAGCGGGAGAACAGATACGCAGTATTTT. It is translated as CASSPRSSSGRTDTQYF.

This clonotype was detected a few times. This chain links TRBV3-1 with TRBJ2-3, with D unclear. Germline CDR1 LGHDT, CDR2 YNNKEL (reference sequence). V gave up 0 bases and J gave up 6 bases, with 7 bases separating them. The CDR3 is 13 amino acids. The CDR3 sequence: CASSQEFADTQYF. CDR3 nucleotides: TGTGCCAGCAGCCAAGAGTTTGCCGATACGCAGTATTTT.

The rearrangement joins TRBV20-1 to TRBJ2-1; TRBD2 aligns across 7 bases. There are 15 residues in the CDR3. Germline CDR1 is DFQATT and CDR2 is SNEGSKA (reference sequence). Germline trimming cut 6 bases from V and 6 bases from J; bases unmatched to any gene: 14. The CDR3 DNA follows: TGCAGTGCGCGCGCTAGCGGCCTTGGGGTCAATGAGCAGTTCTTC. Amino acids: CSARASGLGVNEQFF.

This clonotype has a handful of counts. The V call is TRBV7-2, the J call TRBJ2-5, with 7 positions matching TRBD2. Trimming took 4 bases from V and 1 from J; bases not matched to a gene: 6. The germline CDR1 and CDR2 sequences are SGHTA and FQGNSA. The CDR3 length is 15 residues. The CDR3 bases are TGTGCCAGCAGCTCCAGACTAGCTCTCCAAGAGACCCAGTACTTC. Translated, it gives CASSSRLALQETQYF. Variable domain in full (rest from reference TRBV7-2 and TRBJ2-5): GAGVSQSPSNKVTEKGKDVELRCDPISGHTALYWYRQSLGQGLEFLIYFQGNSAPDKSGLPSDRFSAERTGGSVSTLTIQRTQQEDSAVYLCASSSRLALQETQYFGPGTRLLVL.

The table lists this clonotype with a few counts. The V call is TRBV9, the J call TRBJ1-5; D is possibly TRBD1 (6 bases). The V gene lost 4 bases and the J gene lost 0 bases, with 11 bases spanning the gap. CDR1 is SGDLS, CDR2 YYNGEE, per germline. This CDR3 comprises 15 residues. The CDR3 is CASSLGGHSNQPQHF. The CDR3 DNA reads TGTGCCAGCAGCCTAGGGGGGCATAGCAATCAGCCCCAGCATTTT.

Only a few counts were recorded for this clonotype. The CDR3, as DNA: TGCAGTGCTAGTCAGGGAGCTTCTGGAAACACCATATATTTT. This translates into CSASQGASGNTIYF. V usage is TRBV20-1 and J usage is TRBJ1-3, with D perhaps matching TRBD1 (5 bases). Trimming took 3 bases from V and 1 from J, leaving 10 bases between them. Germline assignment: CDR1 DFQATT and CDR2 SNEGSKA (reference sequence). CDR3 length: 14 amino acids.

This clonotype has a count of ten or more. V gene TRBV5-1 combines with J gene TRBJ2-5, with D uncertain. With 5 bases removed from V and 4 bases from J, the gap between germline ends came to 15 bases. This CDR3 has 14 residues. The V gene's germline CDR1 is SGHRS and CDR2 YFSETQ. This CDR3 is CASSQGLTAETQYF. The CDR3 nucleotides are TGCGCCAGCAGTCAAGGTCTTACGGCAGAGACCCAGTACTTC.

The rearrangement uses TRBV5-1 and TRBJ2-1; TRBD1 aligns across 7 bases. Germline V gene lookup returns CDR1 SGHRS and CDR2 YFSETQ. The junction had 11 bases not matched to a gene; V was cut back by 3 bases and J by 8 bases. This CDR3 is built from 15 residues. The CDR3: CASSSPTGFGDEQFF. In nucleotides, the CDR3 is TGCGCCAGCAGCTCCCCGACAGGGTTCGGTGATGAGCAGTTCTTC.

This clonotype occurred many times. The chain is built from TRBV29-1 and TRBJ2-1, with 8 bases identical to TRBD2. The CDR3 covers 16 residues. V shed 1 base and J 4 bases; nucleotides not matched to a gene: 9. Germline-derived CDR1 and CDR2 are SQVTM and ANQGSEA. In DNA, the CDR3 is TGCAGCGTTGAAGGAATGGTAGCGGGAAAGTACAATGAGCAGTTCTTC. Residues: CSVEGMVAGKYNEQFF.

This clonotype was counted between two and nine times. The V and J genes are TRBV7-2 and TRBJ2-1; 9 positions agree with TRBD2. The trim removed 5 bases at V and 6 bases at J, leaving 8 bases unmatched. This CDR3 has 15 residues. The germline V gene has CDR1 SGHTA and CDR2 FQGNSA. CDR3: CASSLGTSRSNEQFF. CDR3 sequence (DNA): TGTGCCAGCAGCCTCGGGACTAGCAGGTCCAATGAGCAGTTCTTC.

This rearrangement joins TRBV20-1 to TRBJ2-3, with 14 bases that match TRBD2. The CDR3 covers 15 residues. V shed 5 bases and J 6 bases; nucleotides not matched to a gene: 7. CDR1 DFQATT and CDR2 SNEGSKA come from the germline V gene (reference sequence). The CDR3 region is CSAEGLAGVLDTQYF. The CDR3 DNA is TGCAGTGCTGAGGGACTAGCGGGAGTCTTGGATACGCAGTATTTT.

In this sample, this clonotype turned up a few times. This chain links TRBV5-1 with TRBJ2-3; D may match TRBD1 or TRBD2 (5 bases each). V shed 4 bases and J shed 3 bases, with 21 bases lying between them. Germline CDR1 reads SGHRS; CDR2 reads YFSETQ. There are 17 residues in the CDR3. CDR3 DNA: TGCGCCAGCAGCCGGGACGGGATCCTCGCCGAGACAGATACGCAGTATTTT. Residues: CASSRDGILAETDTQYF.

This clonotype was observed a few times. The chain is built from TRBV10-3 and TRBJ2-5; D is possibly TRBD1 (5 bases). Germline V CDR1 and CDR2: ENHRY, SYGVKD. V was shortened by 2 bases and J by 4 bases, with 11 bases between the two germline ends. This CDR3 has 14 amino acids. CDR3 region: CAISEGALGETQYF. The CDR3, as DNA: TGTGCCATCAGTGAGGGGGCGCTGGGAGAGACCCAGTACTTC.

This clonotype came up many times. This chain links TRBV25-1 with TRBJ2-5, with unresolved D. Trimming pared 2 bases from V and 5 bases from J, leaving 12 bases between. The CDR3 is made up of 14 amino acids. Germline lookup yields CDR1 MGHDK and CDR2 SYGVNS. The CDR3 sequence: CASSEGLVAETQYF. For the CDR3, the DNA is TGTGCCAGCAGTGAAGGGCTAGTGGCGGAGACCCAGTACTTC. Complete variable domain (other parts from reference TRBV25-1 and TRBJ2-5): EADIYQTPRYLVIGTGKKITLECSQTMGHDKMYWYQQDPGMELHLIHYSYGVNSTEKGDLSSESTVSRIRTEHFPLTLESARPSHTSQYLCASSEGLVAETQYFGPGTRLLVL.

Only a few counts were recorded for this clonotype. This chain connects TRBV5-1 to TRBJ2-1; D uncertain. CDR1 is SGHRS and CDR2 is YFSETQ in the germline V gene. CDR3 length: 14 residues. V lost 0 bases, J lost 8 bases, and 12 bases lay in between. This CDR3 reads CASSLGQHGDEQFF. The DNA of the CDR3 is TGCGCCAGCAGCTTGGGCCAACACGGCGATGAGCAGTTCTTC.

This clonotype was counted a few times. The chain couples TRBV27 to TRBJ2-3; D call uncertain. The CDR3 has 15 residues. CDR1 and CDR2 from the germline V gene are MNHEY and SMNVEV (reference sequence). The V gene lost 4 bases and the J gene lost 0 bases, with 11 bases spanning the gap. This CDR3 is CASSSLLGSTDTQYF. CDR3 nucleotides: TGTGCCAGCAGTTCGCTTTTGGGGAGCACAGATACGCAGTATTTT.

This chain joins TRBV20-1 and TRBJ2-3; TRBD2 matches at 10 bases. Germline values: CDR1 DFQATT, CDR2 SNEGSKA (reference sequence). V shed 1 base, J shed 4 bases, and the junction held 11 bases outside the gene matches. This CDR3 has 17 amino acids. The CDR3 DNA reads as TGCAGTGCTAGAGGCCGTCCCCCTAGCGGGAGTTCAGATACGCAGTATTTT. This gives the protein CSARGRPPSGSSDTQYF.